This T cell receptor beta chain was recorded in a study of immune cell composition in non-small cell lung cancer (dated by TCRdb to about 2017). In terms of the full investigation: Histologic subtype, mainly lung adenocarcinoma or squamous cell carcinoma, was assigned on the basis of H&E together with p63, CK5, Napsin A and TTF-1 immunohistochemistry. Supplementary cohort #1, 10 lung adenocarcinoma cases, had paired tumour/lung TCR-beta sequencing and TIL populations generated to assess tumour reactivity. Several tumour specimens with TCR-beta data were rare histological subtypes and were excluded from the subtype comparisons. TCR-beta sequencing (Adaptive Biotechnologies) was performed on 34 paired NSCLC tumour and non-adjacent lung specimens plus 26 tumour-only specimens. What the research found in general, with its limitations: No significant correlation was found between smoking pack-years and tumour TCR-beta clonality. Across more than 9 adenocarcinoma cases, TIL tumour reactivity correlated strongly with maximal tumour-associated clone frequency but not with overall clonality. Only 10 cases were included in the reactivity cohort, and sequence sharing between tumour-reactive clones and the dominant in vivo tumour-associated clones was not shown. Lung squamous cell carcinoma tumours had significantly higher Top 10 clone scores and productive clonality than lung adenocarcinoma tumours. Tumour-associated clones >0.5% occurred in nearly half of NSCLC cases: around 30% of adenocarcinomas versus 75% of squamous carcinomas.

Spanning cysteine to phenylalanine, the CDR3 consists of 12 amino acids. Only the CDR3 DNA stays, 36 bases, in frame from base 1. The germline V gene yields MDHEN for CDR1 and SYDVKM for CDR2. The junction carries 8 bases between V and J, which are trimmed by 2 bases and 6 bases respectively. In its sample, this clone was seen once. What antigen it recognizes has not been identified. One base away there is no much larger clone; base qualities are not given. A two-step multiplex PCR was used to amplify TCR-beta CDR3 regions from genomic DNA, and Illumina-compatible adaptors were added in the second step. As a commercial immunoSEQ service, TCR-beta immunosequencing was carried out on an Illumina platform. From the authors' description of their analysis: Two measures summarised the repertoires: productive clonality, and Top 10 Clones, meaning the percentage of T-cell templates coming from the ten most frequent sequences. Values of productive clonality ranged from 0 to 1, with a monoclonal population indicated by a value of 1. Tumour-associated clones, identified using log10 scatter plots, were defined as sequences that made up at least 0.1% of tumour T-cell templates and were not found in the matched non-adjacent lung. Analyses were done in GraphPad Prism7 and R, with Student's t-tests for two-group comparisons, ANOVA for stages, and linear regression for relationships. Entries here come from immuneACCESS through TCRdb and include only in-frame sequences with V and J called. Some clones fail to appear in such tables; in the studies checked, an unresolved V gene covers under half of the shortfall, and the cause of the remainder is unknown. From that table come the V and J calls and clone size; the DNA was used to work out D and trimming. A total of 15,000 or so clones appear in this sample, around 85% of them only once. The ten biggest clones cover 11% of the sample.

Frozen aliquots of unsorted single-cell suspensions were used for genomic DNA extraction with the QIAamp DNA kit. Tumour samples were surgically resected non-small cell lung cancer tissue. Tissues were received within 2 hours of resection and processed immediately into single-cell suspensions. Tissue was broken up mechanically, digested enzymatically with DNase I, collagenase I and hyaluronidase for under 35 minutes at 37 degrees C, and then filtered and RBC-lysed. What was sequenced was lung tumor tissue. The receptor's source is a human donor with non-small cell lung cancer. This chain joins TRBV28 to TRBJ2-7; the D gene is not confidently resolved. Here is the DNA: TGTGCCAGCAGTTTAAAGACGTCCGAGCAGTACTTC. Translation gives CASSLKTSEQYF.